The 24 T cell receptor beta chains below come from one sample, sequenced in a study of shared T cell receptors in the human thymus. This table comes from immunoSEQ multiplex PCR, and its TCRdb copy is limited to in-frame clones, with some not included. The sample gives 720,000 or so clones, 75% to 90% of which show up once; about 0.011% is in the top ten. In addition, the sample was reused for a study of human thymus T cells.

Material: thymocytes. The origin of the receptors is a girl in the first two years of life with a congenital heart defect.

This rearrangement joins TRBV13 to TRBJ1-3; tentative D call: TRBD1 (6 bases). Germline CDR1 and CDR2: PRHDT and FYEKMQ (reference sequence). The CDR3 runs 14 residues. V was trimmed by 5 bases and J by 4 bases, leaving 12 bases between them. CDR3 coding DNA: TGTGCCAGCAGCCTACAGGGATCCGGAAACACCATATATTTT. Translating it yields CASSLQGSGNTIYF.

This chain connects TRBV5-6 to TRBJ2-7; 8 positions match TRBD1. The CDR3 has 15 amino acids. The germline V gene has CDR1 SGHDT and CDR2 YYEEEE. With V trimmed by 0 bases and J by 5 bases, 7 bases remained unmatched. CDR3 DNA: TGTGCCAGCAGCTTGGAGACAGGGGAGGAAGACGAGCAGTACTTC. It encodes CASSLETGEEDEQYF.

This clone came up a few times. The J gene is TRBJ1-1, the V gene TRBV6-1; D not certain. The CDR3 has 15 amino acids. Germline V gene lookup returns CDR1 MNHNS and CDR2 SASEGT. The V end lost 5 bases, the J end lost 1 base, and 14 bases lay between the germline ends. The CDR3 reads CASSSKTAWNTEAFF. For the CDR3, the DNA is TGTGCCAGCAGTTCAAAAACTGCCTGGAACACTGAAGCTTTCTTT.

This clone was counted between two and nine times. The genes are TRBV5-1 and TRBJ2-5; D not resolved. Germline V gene lookup returns CDR1 SGHRS and CDR2 YFSETQ. Trimming removed 3 bases from V and 4 bases from J, with 10 bases in between. This CDR3 is built from 13 residues. The CDR3 DNA reads TGCGCCAGCAGCTCCCCGGGTGGAGAGACCCAGTACTTC. It specifies CASSSPGGETQYF.

The V and J genes are TRBV15 and TRBJ1-4; perhaps TRBD1 as D (5 bases). V was trimmed by 2 bases and J by 8 bases, leaving 6 bases between them. This CDR3 is built from 12 residues. In germline, CDR1 is LNHNV, CDR2 YYDKDF (reference sequence). CDR3 coding DNA: TGTGCCACCAGCAGATCAGGGGAAAAACTGTTTTTT. It translates to CATSRSGEKLFF.

The V gene is TRBV29-1, the J gene TRBJ2-5, with D maybe TRBD1 (6 bases). V was cut by 2 bases and J by 5 bases, with 12 bases left in between. The CDR3 covers 13 residues. The germline CDR1 and CDR2 sequences are SQVTM and ANQGSEA. CDR3 protein: CSVEKQGGETQYF. CDR3 DNA sequence: TGCAGCGTTGAAAAACAGGGTGGGGAGACCCAGTACTTC.

This clone occurred a few times. This sequence joins TRBV28 and TRBJ2-3; 10 bases align to TRBD1. In germline, CDR1 is MDHEN, CDR2 SYDVKM. CDR3 length: 15 residues. The J segment lost 6 bases and the V segment lost 5 bases, leaving 8 bases of the junction unmatched. The CDR3 coding sequence is TGTGCCAGCAGTACCCAGGGACAGGGGTGGGATACGCAGTATTTT. Amino acid sequence: CASSTQGQGWDTQYF.

The V call is TRBV5-4, the J call TRBJ2-7; the D gene is possibly TRBD2 (6 bases). The CDR3 covers 15 residues. Germline CDR1 and CDR2: SGHNT and YYREEE (reference sequence). The V gene lost 1 base and the J gene lost 2 bases, with 13 bases spanning the gap. The CDR3 nucleotides read TGTGCCAGCAGCTTGAAAGGAGGGGACCCCTACGAGCAGTACTTC. Translated, it gives CASSLKGGDPYEQYF.

The chain combines TRBV6-6 with TRBJ1-1; D gene uncertain. Germline CDR1 reads MNHNY; CDR2 reads SVGAGI (reference sequence). Trimming shortened V by 0 bases and J by 4 bases, and 15 bases separated the two germline ends. The CDR3 totals 16 residues. The CDR3 DNA is TGTGCCAGCAGTTACTCCTCTCTTCATGGCTTCACTGAAGCTTTCTTT. Residues: CASSYSSLHGFTEAFF.

The DNA of the CDR3 is TGTGCCAGCACCTCGAATGAAAAACTGTTTTTT. It codes for CASTSNEKLFF. The rearrangement uses TRBV2 and TRBJ1-4; D unresolved. Between the trimmed V and J ends, which lost 7 bases and 5 bases, there was a span of 5 bases. The germline V gene encodes CDR1 SNHLY and CDR2 FYNNEI. This CDR3 contains 11 residues.

V gene TRBV4-1 combines with J gene TRBJ1-2; D perhaps matches TRBD1 (5 bases). V was pared by 1 base and J by 6 bases, with 18 bases between. This CDR3 spans 16 amino acids. Germline V gene sequence: CDR1 MGHRA, CDR2 YSYEKL. As DNA, the CDR3 is TGCGCCAGCAGCCAAGTAAATCCCAGGGCGGAAAATGGCTACACCTTC. Its protein product is CASSQVNPRAENGYTF.

The chain has TRBV25-1 and TRBJ1-1, with D perhaps TRBD1 (6 bases). CDR1 MGHDK and CDR2 SYGVNS come from the germline V gene. This CDR3 region has 16 residues. Trimming took off 4 bases at V and 2 bases at J, with 17 bases between the two ends. The CDR3, as DNA: TGTGCCAGCAGTGGGCCGGGCAGGGGCCTAAACACTGAAGCTTTCTTT. This gives the protein CASSGPGRGLNTEAFF.

This chain connects TRBV12-1 to TRBJ2-7; TRBD1 is the table's D call and was not checked against the DNA. TRBV12-1 is assigned pseudogene status. This CDR3 comprises 15 residues. CDR3 bases: TGTGCCAGCAGCTTTCAGCAGGGCTTAGCCTACGAGCAGTACTTC. Translation gives CASSFQQGLAYEQYF.

V gene TRBV6-1 combines with J gene TRBJ1-5; 7 bases line up with TRBD1. The trim removed 7 bases at V and 4 bases at J, leaving 7 bases unmatched. Looked up from germline, CDR1 is MNHNS and CDR2 is SASEGT. The CDR3 is made up of 14 amino acids. CDR3 nucleotide sequence: TGTGCCAGCAATCGGTCAGGGGGGAATCAGCCCCAGCATTTT. Amino acids: CASNRSGGNQPQHF.

The chain has TRBV15 and TRBJ1-5, with a tentative D call TRBD1 (5 bases). Trimming took off 3 bases at V and 4 bases at J, with 13 bases between the two ends. Germline V gene lookup returns CDR1 LNHNV and CDR2 YYDKDF (reference sequence). CDR3 length equals 15 residues. The CDR3 DNA is TGTGCCACCAGCAGCGGGGGGACGGCGAATCAGCCCCAGCATTTT. Its protein product is CATSSGGTANQPQHF.

The chain couples TRBV7-9 to TRBJ1-6, with TRBD1 as a possible D gene (6 bases). The V end lost 1 base, the J end lost 10 bases, and 11 bases lay between the germline ends. This CDR3 spans 14 amino acids. CDR1 is SEHNR and CDR2 is FQNEAQ in the germline V gene (reference sequence). Here the CDR3 reads CASSLGRGLSPLHF. The CDR3 DNA reads as TGTGCCAGCAGCTTAGGAAGGGGGTTGTCACCCCTCCACTTT.

This chain connects TRBV5-5 to TRBJ2-7, with TRBD1 identical over 8 bases. The germline gives CDR1 SGHKS, CDR2 YYEKEE (reference sequence). V lost 5 bases to trimming and J lost 6 bases; unmatched junction nucleotides: 4. There are 12 residues in the CDR3. The CDR3 here is CASRSDRGEQYF. DNA of the CDR3: TGTGCCAGCAGGTCCGACAGGGGCGAGCAGTACTTC.

This clone was detected only once. This rearrangement joins TRBV5-1 to TRBJ1-2, with TRBD1 as a possible D gene (5 bases). V lost 0 bases to trimming and J lost 9 bases, with 9 bases between them. The CDR3 runs 12 residues. Germline V gene sequence: CDR1 SGHRS, CDR2 YFSETQ. The DNA of the CDR3 is TGCGCCAGCAGCTTGGGTCAGGGTTGCTACACCTTC. It is translated as CASSLGQGCYTF.

This clone was detected only a few times. The CDR3 sequence: CASSQFRDSHFYEQYF. The DNA of the CDR3 is TGCGCCAGCAGCCAGTTCCGGGACAGTCATTTTTACGAGCAGTACTTC. The V call is TRBV4-1, the J call TRBJ2-7; TRBD1 matches 7 bases. V shed 3 bases and J 4 bases; nucleotides not matched to a gene: 12. Germline lookup yields CDR1 MGHRA and CDR2 YSYEKL. This CDR3 region has 16 residues.

The CDR3 loop is CASSLSRGHQPQHF. Here the CDR3 DNA reads TGTGCCAGCAGCTTGAGCAGGGGCCATCAGCCCCAGCATTTT. V gene TRBV5-5 combines with J gene TRBJ1-5, with D perhaps matching TRBD1 (6 bases). There are 14 residues in the CDR3. The germline CDR1 and CDR2 sequences are SGHKS and YYEKEE (reference sequence). The V gene lost 1 base and the J gene lost 5 bases, with 10 bases spanning the gap. Complete variable domain (other parts from reference TRBV5-5 and TRBJ1-5): DAGVTQSPTHLIKTRGQQVTLRCSPISGHKSVSWYQQVLGQGPQFIFQYYEKEERGRGNFPDRFSARQFPNYSSELNVNALLLGDSALYLCASSLSRGHQPQHFGDGTRLSIL.

The chain joins TRBV6-4 to TRBJ1-1; no clear D gene. CDR3 length: 13 residues. V shed 4 bases and J shed 4 bases, with 10 bases lying between them. Germline-derived CDR1 and CDR2 are MRHNA and SNTAGT. In nucleotides, the CDR3 is TGTGCCAGCAGTGGGGCACCCGGCACTGAAGCTTTCTTT. Protein sequence: CASSGAPGTEAFF.

The chain employs TRBV19 and TRBJ2-7; D remains unclear. V gave up 5 bases and J gave up 6 bases, with 8 bases separating them. The germline V gene encodes CDR1 LNHDA and CDR2 SQIVND (reference sequence). This CDR3 contains 11 residues. As DNA, the CDR3 is TGTGCCAGTAGTTTCCTATCCGAGCAGTACTTC. It codes for CASSFLSEQYF.

The J gene is TRBJ2-1, the V gene TRBV5-1, with D perhaps matching TRBD1 (5 bases). Per germline, CDR1 SGHRS and CDR2 YFSETQ. The CDR3 sequence is 16 residues long. V dropped 0 bases and J dropped 8 bases, with 18 bases sitting between them. The CDR3 DNA reads as TGCGCCAGCAGCTTGGTTAGCCCCCCGACAGCCGATGAGCAGTTCTTC. It codes for CASSLVSPPTADEQFF.

This rearrangement joins TRBV27 to TRBJ2-7, with a tentative D call TRBD2 (7 bases). Germline CDR1 MNHEY, CDR2 SMNVEV (reference sequence). CDR3 length: 15 amino acids. V was clipped by 0 bases and J by 5 bases, with 14 bases between them. DNA for the CDR3: TGTGCCAGCAGTTTATCGTTCGGGGGGCTGAACGAGCAGTACTTC. Its translation is CASSLSFGGLNEQYF.